These 24 T cell receptor beta chains share one sample of origin, sequenced in a study of response to subunit inactivated influenza vaccine. Via MiXCR, TCRdb re-called the RT-PCR reads, giving one row per CDR3 protein. The data show about 520,000 distinct CDR3 sequences, about 25% seen once. Specimen: CD4+ T cells sorted from PBMCs, collected around 5 days after vaccination. The receptors originated from a man over 45 who received an inactivated influenza vaccine.

The chain carries TRBV14 and TRBJ2-7; the match to TRBD2 covers 13 bases. Germline V lookup: CDR1 SGHDN, CDR2 FVKESK. J gave up 7 bases and V 3 bases, and 9 bases lay outside the gene matches. This CDR3 contains 16 residues. CDR3 loop: CASSQGGTSGIEEQYF. For the CDR3, the DNA is TGTGCCAGCAGCCAGGGGGGGACTAGCGGGATAGAAGAGCAGTACTTC.

The V gene is TRBV11-2, the J gene TRBJ2-3; 11 bases fit TRBD1. Germline CDR1 reads SGHAT; CDR2 reads FQNNGV. V was pared by 4 bases and J by 4 bases, with 7 bases of the junction left unmatched. The CDR3 covers 16 residues. The CDR3 reads CASSSWTGGIADTQYF. The DNA for the CDR3 is TGTGCCAGCAGCTCCTGGACAGGGGGCATCGCAGATACGCAGTATTTT.

The chain employs TRBV12-3 or TRBV12-4 and TRBJ2-7; D tentatively fits TRBD1 or TRBD2 (6 bases each). V was shortened by 6 bases and J by 6 bases, with 21 bases between the two germline ends. The CDR3 is made up of 15 amino acids. The CDR3 region has the DNA TGTGCCAGCAGCGGAATTACAGGGTCCGGGAGCGAGCAGTACTTC. It codes for CASSGITGSGSEQYF.

V gene TRBV9 combines with J gene TRBJ1-1; D may be TRBD1 (5 bases). The CDR3 covers 19 residues. The V end lost 1 base, the J end lost 1 base, and 23 bases lay between the germline ends. CDR1 and CDR2 from the germline V gene are SGDLS and YYNGEE. The CDR3 here is CASSVSGSGPQVANTEAFF. CDR3 nucleotide sequence: TGTGCCAGCAGCGTAAGCGGATCCGGACCACAGGTGGCGAACACTGAAGCTTTCTTT. Complete variable domain (other parts from reference TRBV9 and TRBJ1-1): DSGVTQTPKHLITATGQRVTLRCSPRSGDLSVYWYQQSLDQGLQFLIQYYNGEERAKGNILERFSAQQFPDLHSELNLSSLELGDSALYFCASSVSGSGPQVANTEAFFGQGTRLTVV.

The rearrangement uses TRBV11-1 and TRBJ2-1, with D maybe TRBD2 (6 bases). The CDR3 loop spans 14 amino acids. From germline, CDR1 is SGHAT and CDR2 FQDESV (reference sequence). Trimming pared 1 base from V and 6 bases from J, leaving 10 bases between. CDR3 sequence reads: CASSLVGGLNEQFF. The CDR3 DNA is TGTGCCAGCAGCTTAGTCGGGGGACTCAATGAGCAGTTCTTC.

This chain connects TRBV10-3 to TRBJ2-2, with D perhaps TRBD1 (6 bases). This CDR3 spans 15 amino acids. The ends were cut back, 6 bases at V and 4 bases at J, with 15 bases in the middle. Germline-derived CDR1 and CDR2 are ENHRY and SYGVKD. CDR3 protein: CAIRPDSFSTGELFF. For the CDR3, the DNA is TGTGCCATCAGACCGGACAGCTTTTCCACCGGGGAGCTGTTTTTT.

In its sample, this clonotype was seen a few times. The chain recombines TRBV20-1 with TRBJ1-1, with 7 bases identical to TRBD1. This CDR3 has 14 residues. Germline lookup yields CDR1 DFQATT and CDR2 SNEGSKA (reference sequence). V lost 1 base, J lost 3 bases, and 5 bases stayed unmatched. The CDR3 nucleotides read TGCAGTGCTAGAGGCGGCAGGGGGTACACTGAAGCTTTCTTT. This encodes CSARGGRGYTEAFF.

The V call is TRBV15, the J call TRBJ2-7; no firm D call. V gave up 3 bases and J gave up 4 bases, with 16 bases separating them. The CDR3 spans 15 residues. The germline gives CDR1 LNHNV, CDR2 YYDKDF (reference sequence). The CDR3 spells CATSSNKGKGYEQYF. The CDR3 nucleotides are TGTGCCACCAGCAGTAACAAGGGAAAAGGGTACGAGCAGTACTTC.

There are a few counts of this clonotype. The CDR3 loop is CATSRWGNQPQHF. DNA of the CDR3: TGTGCCACCTCACGCTGGGGCAATCAGCCCCAGCATTTT. The chain employs TRBV27 and TRBJ1-5; D is undetermined. V lost 10 bases, J lost 2 bases, and 12 bases lay in between. The germline gives CDR1 MNHEY, CDR2 SMNVEV (reference sequence). The CDR3 sequence is 13 residues long.

For the CDR3, the DNA is TGTGCCAGCAGGGCCACCGGGGAGCTGTTTTTT. Its translation: CASRATGELFF. The chain links TRBV6-2 or TRBV6-3 to TRBJ2-2; D remains ambiguous. V lost 6 bases, J lost 4 bases, and 3 bases lay in between. CDR1 is MNHEY and CDR2 is SVGEGT in the germline V gene. The CDR3 is 11 residues long.

Written as DNA, the CDR3 is TGCAGTGCTAGGCAGACGGACCATCAGCCCCAGCATTTT. Translated, it gives CSARQTDHQPQHF. The chain carries TRBV20-1 and TRBJ1-5, with D unclear. This CDR3 spans 13 amino acids. The germline V gene has CDR1 DFQATT and CDR2 SNEGSKA (reference sequence). V was trimmed by 3 bases and J by 5 bases, leaving 11 bases between them.

The rearrangement joins TRBV14 to TRBJ1-5, with no clear D. This CDR3 spans 12 amino acids. The germline CDR1 and CDR2 sequences are SGHDN and FVKESK. The V gene lost 8 bases and the J gene lost 2 bases, with 7 bases spanning the gap. CDR3 in amino acids: CASAEGNQPQHF. CDR3 sequence (DNA): TGTGCCAGCGCCGAGGGCAATCAGCCCCAGCATTTT.

This clonotype was observed once. The rearrangement links TRBV7-6 to TRBJ1-3; D is possibly TRBD1 (5 bases). The V gene's germline CDR1 is SGHVS and CDR2 FNYEAQ. This CDR3 spans 16 amino acids. The V and J ends lost 4 bases and 2 bases respectively, with 15 bases between them. The CDR3 protein is CASSWHTGGPGNTIYF. The CDR3 DNA reads TGTGCCAGCAGCTGGCATACCGGGGGACCTGGAAACACCATATATTTT.

V is TRBV5-1 and J is TRBJ2-1; tentatively, D is TRBD1 or TRBD2 (5 bases each). Between the trimmed V and J ends, which lost 3 bases and 2 bases, there was a span of 6 bases. Per the germline V gene, CDR1 is SGHRS and CDR2 is YFSETQ. The length of the CDR3 is 13 residues. This CDR3 reads CASSWDAYNEQFF. The DNA of the CDR3 is TGCGCCAGCAGCTGGGACGCCTACAATGAGCAGTTCTTC.

The chain recombines TRBV7-8 with TRBJ1-2; no clear D gene. CDR3 length: 14 residues. Deletions cut 3 bases from V and 0 bases from J, with 8 bases between. Per germline, CDR1 SGHVS and CDR2 FQNEAQ. Here the CDR3 reads CASSFTETNYGYTF. The CDR3 DNA reads TGTGCCAGCAGCTTTACTGAGACTAACTATGGCTACACCTTC.

The CDR3 region is CASSPTGSSYNSPLHF. As DNA, the CDR3 is TGTGCCAGCAGTCCGACAGGGAGCTCCTATAATTCACCCCTCCACTTT. The chain is built from TRBV11-2 and TRBJ1-6; 7 nucleotides match TRBD1. The CDR3 is 16 amino acids. The germline V gene encodes CDR1 SGHAT and CDR2 FQNNGV. Germline trimming cut 6 bases from V and 0 bases from J; bases unmatched to any gene: 5.

This clonotype came up a few times. The V call is TRBV29-1, the J call TRBJ1-2; D possibly corresponds to TRBD1 (6 bases). The V end was cut by 0 bases, the J end by 4 bases, with 12 bases between. Germline V gene data show CDR1 as SQVTM and CDR2 as ANQGSEA. The CDR3 consists of 14 residues. CDR3: CSVEEAGQTYGYTF. The DNA for the CDR3 is TGCAGCGTTGAAGAAGCGGGACAAACCTATGGCTACACCTTC.

The chain employs TRBV20-1 and TRBJ2-7, with a tentative D call TRBD2 (7 bases). The CDR3 has 15 residues. V lost 6 bases and J lost 7, with 25 bases in between. Germline loops: CDR1 DFQATT, CDR2 SNEGSKA (reference sequence). CDR3 DNA: TGCAGTGCGGGCCGGGGAGGGACACTCACTCTAGAGCAGTACTTC. Translated: CSAGRGGTLTLEQYF.

This clonotype was counted between two and nine times. This chain uses TRBV5-1 with TRBJ1-1; TRBD1 might be the D (5 bases). V lost 3 bases and J 3 bases, leaving 18 bases between the germline ends. CDR1 and CDR2 from the germline V gene are SGHRS and YFSETQ. CDR3 length: 16 residues. The CDR3, as DNA: TGCGCCAGCAGCTCTTCCGGGACTCCCAGGGACACTGAAGCTTTCTTT. Protein product: CASSSSGTPRDTEAFF.

This clonotype was seen a handful of times. The V gene is TRBV5-1, the J gene TRBJ2-7; 8 bases are shared with TRBD2. The V gene's germline CDR1 is SGHRS and CDR2 YFSETQ. V trimming: 0 bases; J trimming: 3 bases; junction bases outside the gene matches: 14. The CDR3 contains 18 residues. The CDR3: CASSLAGASGLVYYEQYF. The DNA for the CDR3 is TGCGCCAGCAGCTTGGCCGGGGCTAGCGGGTTGGTCTACTACGAGCAGTACTTC. The full variable domain, with the rest looked up from reference TRBV5-1 and TRBJ2-7, is KAGVTQTPRYLIKTRGQQVTLSCSPISGHRSVSWYQQTPGQGLQFLFEYFSETQRNKGNFPGRFSGRQFSNSRSEMNVSTLELGDSALYLCASSLAGASGLVYYEQYFGPGTRLTVT.

The chain carries TRBV6-6 and TRBJ2-1; D may be TRBD1 (6 bases). Germline lookup yields CDR1 MNHNY and CDR2 SVGAGI (reference sequence). Trimming shortened V by 2 bases and J by 9 bases, and 11 bases separated the two germline ends. The CDR3 length is 13 residues. DNA of the CDR3: TGTGCCAGCAGTTACAACAGGGCTCCTGAGCAGTTCTTC. It translates to CASSYNRAPEQFF.

The CDR3 sequence is CASIFGSTDTQYF. The CDR3 DNA is TGTGCCAGCATTTTCGGGAGCACAGATACGCAGTATTTT. The chain uses TRBV7-9 and TRBJ2-3; no firm D call. This CDR3 contains 13 residues. V lost 7 bases and J lost 0, with 8 bases in between. Germline-derived CDR1 and CDR2 are SEHNR and FQNEAQ (reference sequence).

A note on this clonotype: The junction departs from germline at one end; a sequencing error may be responsible. V is TRBV15 and J is TRBJ1-2; possibly TRBD1 for D (6 bases). The germline gives CDR1 LNHNV, CDR2 YYDKDF (reference sequence). CDR3 length: 15 amino acids. The chain's CDR3 is CATSRDGTRGGQASF. For the CDR3, the DNA is TGTGCCACCAGCAGAGATGGCACCCGGGGGGGCCAAGCCTCCTTC.

This sequence joins TRBV15 and TRBJ2-1, with 11 bases matching TRBD2. Germline assignment: CDR1 LNHNV and CDR2 YYDKDF (reference sequence). The CDR3 has 17 residues. V was pared by 1 base and J by 3 bases, with 5 bases of the junction left unmatched. For the CDR3, the DNA is TGTGCCACCAGCAGAGGTATAGCGGGGGGGCTCTACAATGAGCAGTTCTTC. It translates to CATSRGIAGGLYNEQFF.